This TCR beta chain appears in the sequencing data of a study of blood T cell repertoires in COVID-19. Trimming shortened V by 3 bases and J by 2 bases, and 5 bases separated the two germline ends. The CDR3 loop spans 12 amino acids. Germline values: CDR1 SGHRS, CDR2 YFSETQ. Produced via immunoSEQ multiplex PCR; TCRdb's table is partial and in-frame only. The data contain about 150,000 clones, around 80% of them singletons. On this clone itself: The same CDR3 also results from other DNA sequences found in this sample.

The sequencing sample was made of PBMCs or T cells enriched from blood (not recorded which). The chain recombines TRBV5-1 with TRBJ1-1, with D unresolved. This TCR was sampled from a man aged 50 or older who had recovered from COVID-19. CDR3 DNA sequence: TGCGCCAGCAGCTCAGGAAACACTGAAGCTTTCTTT. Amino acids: CASSSGNTEAFF.